Shown below are 18 T cell receptor beta chains from a single sample sequenced in a study of CD8+CD57+ T cells in acquired aplastic anemia listed by TCRdb under 2018. Sequenced using an Illumina HiSeq 2000. TCR beta VDJ combination and CDR3 sequence profiling used genomic DNA as the template. TCRdb cleaned the public reads at Q25 with fastp, built clones with MiXCR and kept in-frame beta chains. Merged by CDR3 protein, the rows form single entries marked with the most common genes and DNA. This sample gives about 220,000 distinct CDR3 sequences in total; roughly 35% of them show up just once. Clones ranked in the top ten supply approximately 1.2% of the sample. Sequenced input: sorted CD4+, CD8+, or CD8+CD57+ T cells (not recorded which) from PBMCs. All receptors come from a human donor in good health, serving as a control.

The chain recombines TRBV4-2 with TRBJ2-1; 10 bases match TRBD2. CDR3 length: 18 amino acids. Germline V CDR1 and CDR2: LGHNA, YNFKEQ. The V gene end was trimmed by 1 base and the J gene end by 7 bases; junction bases not matched to a gene: 13. DNA for the CDR3: TGTGCCAGCAGCCAAGGAACGGGTACAGCGGGAGGGCGTAATGAGCAGTTCTTC. Translation: CASSQGTGTAGGRNEQFF.

The chain links TRBV19 to TRBJ1-2; a possible D gene is TRBD1 (5 bases). The length of the CDR3 is 11 residues. Germline values: CDR1 LNHDA, CDR2 SQIVND (reference sequence). CDR3 loop: CAREGAGGYTF. The CDR3, as DNA: TGTGCTAGAGAAGGGGCAGGGGGCTACACCTTC.

V is TRBV6-1 and J is TRBJ1-5; D gene uncertain. The CDR3 consists of 13 residues. Germline CDR1 is MNHNS and CDR2 is SASEGT. V was clipped by 8 bases and J by 7 bases, with 15 bases between them. CDR3 amino acids: CASCEVPTQPQHF. CDR3 coding DNA: TGTGCCAGCTGCGAGGTACCGACACAGCCCCAGCATTTT.

This clonotype was observed many times. V gene TRBV5-1 combines with J gene TRBJ2-1; 7 bases match TRBD2. CDR1 is SGHRS, CDR2 YFSETQ, per germline. The CDR3 covers 13 residues. V lost 1 base to trimming and J lost 7 bases; unmatched junction nucleotides: 2. The CDR3 is CASSLQGGNEQFF. CDR3 DNA: TGCGCCAGCAGCTTGCAGGGAGGGAATGAGCAGTTCTTC.

The sample holds a few counts of this clonotype. This sequence joins TRBV7-9 and TRBJ2-7; D unclear. Germline CDR1 reads SEHNR; CDR2 reads FQNEAQ (reference sequence). The CDR3 runs to 12 residues. V gave up 7 bases and J gave up 0 bases, with 7 bases separating them. The CDR3 DNA reads as TGTGCCAGCATGAGCGTCTCCTACGAGCAGTACTTC. Its translation: CASMSVSYEQYF.

The chain employs TRBV5-1 and TRBJ2-5; TRBD2 matches 10 bases. The CDR3 totals 16 residues. The germline CDR1 and CDR2 sequences are SGHRS and YFSETQ. After removal of 4 bases from V and 7 bases from J, the junction contained 13 bases not matched to a gene. The CDR3 region is CASSRGLAATLGTQYF. The CDR3 bases are TGCGCCAGCAGCCGCGGACTAGCGGCCACACTAGGGACCCAGTACTTC.

Concerning this clonotype itself: One end of the junction varies from germline; a read error may be responsible. The gene calls are TRBV7-2 and TRBJ1-6, with 9 positions matching TRBD1. CDR1 and CDR2 (germline): SGHTA, FQGNSA. This CDR3 has 13 amino acids. Here the CDR3 reads CAGSRDRDSPLHF. The CDR3 DNA follows: TGTGCCGGCAGCAGGGACAGGGATTCACCCCTCCACTTT.

This clonotype was seen repeatedly, ten times or more. The V call is TRBV20-1, the J call TRBJ1-2; D possibly corresponds to TRBD1 (5 bases). Germline V gene lookup returns CDR1 DFQATT and CDR2 SNEGSKA (reference sequence). Trimming removed 6 bases from V and 4 bases from J, with 15 bases in between. The CDR3 is 13 residues long. CDR3 bases: TGCAGTGCGAAACTGGGGCAGCGCTATGGCTACACCTTC. As protein: CSAKLGQRYGYTF.

The CDR3 nucleotides are TGTGCCATCAGGGGGAGAAATGACGATGAGCAGTTCTTC. Protein sequence: CAIRGRNDDEQFF. The chain links TRBV10-3 to TRBJ2-1; possible D gene TRBD2, 5 bases. Germline V gene sequence: CDR1 ENHRY, CDR2 SYGVKD. CDR3 length equals 13 residues. Trimming removed 6 bases from V and 8 bases from J, with 14 bases in between.

The chain uses TRBV19 and TRBJ1-1; 8 bases align to TRBD1. V was pared by 5 bases and J by 4 bases, with 9 bases of the junction left unmatched. The CDR3 is 15 amino acids. The V gene's germline CDR1 is LNHDA and CDR2 SQIVND (reference sequence). CDR3 nucleotides: TGTGCCAGTAGTGGAGGACGGACAGGGCTCACTGAAGCTTTCTTT. Translation: CASSGGRTGLTEAFF.

The rearrangement uses TRBV19 and TRBJ1-1; 10 nucleotides agree with TRBD1. Germline V CDR1 and CDR2: LNHDA, SQIVND (reference sequence). This CDR3 is built from 14 residues. After removal of 3 bases from V and 3 bases from J, the junction contained 1 base not matched to a gene. The CDR3 sequence is CASSMGQGYTEAFF. The DNA of the CDR3 is TGTGCCAGTAGTATGGGACAGGGGTACACTGAAGCTTTCTTT. The complete variable domain, with remaining parts taken from reference TRBV19 and TRBJ1-1, reads DGGITQSPKYLFRKEGQNVTLSCEQNLNHDAMYWYRQDPGQGLRLIYYSQIVNDFQKGDIAEGYSVSREKKESFPLTVTSAQKNPTAFYLCASSMGQGYTEAFFGQGTRLTVV.

A word on this clonotype: Since a much larger clone is just one base distant, this may be a read error. The genes are TRBV7-9 and TRBJ1-4; TRBD1 might be the D (5 bases). Trimming took 5 bases from V and 10 from J, leaving 8 bases between them. The V gene's germline CDR1 is SEHNR and CDR2 FQNEAQ (reference sequence). The CDR3 consists of 11 residues. The DNA for the CDR3 is TGTGCCAGCAGCCAGGGTCCAAAACTGTTTTTT. It specifies CASSQGPKLFF. Filled out from reference TRBV7-9 and TRBJ1-4, the complete variable domain reads DTGVSQNPRHKITKRGQNVTFRCDPISEHNRLYWYRQTLGQGPEFLTYFQNEAQLEKSRLLSDRFSAERPKGSFSTLEIQRTEQGDSAMYLCASSQGPKLFFGSGTQLSVL.

The sample holds many counts of this clonotype. The gene calls are TRBV7-6 and TRBJ2-5; D is uncertain. V was trimmed by 6 bases and J by 5 bases, leaving 10 bases between them. The CDR3 loop spans 12 amino acids. Germline V lookup: CDR1 SGHVS, CDR2 FNYEAQ. The CDR3 DNA reads TGTGCCAGCAGTCAGGTTAGGGAGACCCAGTACTTC. Translation gives CASSQVRETQYF.

At least ten counts were recorded for this clonotype. The rearrangement uses TRBV19 and TRBJ2-2; D is uncertain. V was cut by 3 bases and J by 4 bases, with 15 bases left in between. The V gene's germline CDR1 is LNHDA and CDR2 SQIVND (reference sequence). The CDR3 spans 16 residues. CDR3 in DNA: TGTGCCAGTAGTATTTGGTCCTTTGGGTCCACCGGGGAGCTGTTTTTT. It translates to CASSIWSFGSTGELFF.

This clonotype was counted ten times or more. The V and J genes are TRBV10-2 and TRBJ1-2; D remains unclear. V lost 5 bases to trimming and J lost 0 bases, with 10 bases between them. This CDR3 comprises 14 residues. Germline V gene data show CDR1 as WSHSY and CDR2 as SAAADI. CDR3 nucleotides: TGCGCCAGCAGTTTTGAGGCGACTAACTATGGCTACACCTTC. It specifies CASSFEATNYGYTF.

V is TRBV2 and J is TRBJ1-6; unclear D gene. Trimming pared 6 bases from V and 2 bases from J, leaving 11 bases between. The CDR3 runs to 15 residues. In germline, CDR1 is SNHLY, CDR2 FYNNEI. Written as DNA, the CDR3 is TGTGCCAGCAGGCCCTCCGGAACCTATAATTCACCCCTCCACTTT. It specifies CASRPSGTYNSPLHF.

V gene TRBV29-1 combines with J gene TRBJ1-5; D gene unclear. The CDR3 consists of 13 residues. Germline V CDR1 and CDR2: SQVTM, ANQGSEA. V was pared by 4 bases and J by 2 bases, with 9 bases between. CDR3 residues: CSVVQSGNQPQHF. The DNA of the CDR3 is TGCAGCGTTGTTCAGTCGGGCAATCAGCCCCAGCATTTT.

The chain recombines TRBV5-1 with TRBJ1-4; 9 bases fit TRBD1. The CDR3 covers 13 residues. V lost 4 bases and J lost 8; bases outside the gene matches: 3. CDR1 SGHRS and CDR2 YFSETQ come from the germline V gene. Here the CDR3 DNA reads TGCGCCAGCAGCGGGACAGGGCAGGAAAAACTGTTTTTT. Translated, it gives CASSGTGQEKLFF.